This T cell receptor beta chain was identified during a study of follicular helper T cells after annual influenza vaccination. Libraries were prepared by immunoSEQ multiplex PCR; TCRdb keeps only in-frame clonotypes and omits some of them. This sample has about 15,000 clones, with 70% to 85% found just once. The time point was: 2014-2015 season, 7 days after vaccination. Per time point, roughly 40-110 mL of blood was sampled. Cells are cTfh (non-naive CD4+CXCR5+PD-1+), split by ICOS and CD38 into double-positive or double-negative. The TCR was taken from an adult who received the influenza vaccine. The sequenced sample was CXCR5+ CD38- circulating T follicular helper cells from blood, obtained 7 days after influenza vaccination. Subset: circulating Tfh, non-naive CD4+CXCR5+PD-1+ (ICOS+CD38+ or ICOS-CD38-).

CDR3 residues: CASSSGLATDTQYF. The DNA of the CDR3 is TGTGCCAGCAGCTCGGGACTAGCTACAGATACGCAGTATTTT. This chain joins TRBV7-3 and TRBJ2-3; 9 bases align to TRBD2. This CDR3 is 14 amino acids long. Germline lookup yields CDR1 SGHTA and CDR2 FQGTGA. Trimming took 4 bases from V and 3 from J; bases not matched to a gene: 2.